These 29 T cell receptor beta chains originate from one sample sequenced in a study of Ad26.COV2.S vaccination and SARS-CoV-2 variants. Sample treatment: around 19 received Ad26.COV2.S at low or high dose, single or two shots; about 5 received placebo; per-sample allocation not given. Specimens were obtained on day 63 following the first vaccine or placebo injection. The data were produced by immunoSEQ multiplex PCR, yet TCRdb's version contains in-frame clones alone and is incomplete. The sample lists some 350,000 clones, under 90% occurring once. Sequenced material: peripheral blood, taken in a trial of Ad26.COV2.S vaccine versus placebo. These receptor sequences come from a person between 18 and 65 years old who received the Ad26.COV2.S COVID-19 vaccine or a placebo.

CDR3 in DNA: TGTGCTAGTGCCCTGACAGGGAACACTGAAGCTTTCTTT. Protein product: CASALTGNTEAFF. The J gene is TRBJ1-1, the V gene TRBV12-5, with D perhaps matching TRBD1 (6 bases). Trimming stripped 7 bases from V and 1 base from J, with 10 bases between. CDR3 length: 13 residues. Germline V gives CDR1 LGHNT, CDR2 FRNRAP.

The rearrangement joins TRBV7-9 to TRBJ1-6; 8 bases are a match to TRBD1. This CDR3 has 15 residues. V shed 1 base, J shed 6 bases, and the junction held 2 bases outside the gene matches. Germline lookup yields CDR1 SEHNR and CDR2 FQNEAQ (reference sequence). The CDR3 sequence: CASSLEQGGNSPLHF. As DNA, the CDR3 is TGTGCCAGCAGCTTAGAACAGGGGGGTAATTCACCCCTCCACTTT.

CDR3 residues: CASSPDPRTEAFF. DNA of the CDR3: TGCGCCAGCAGTCCCGACCCAAGGACTGAAGCTTTCTTT. The gene calls are TRBV10-2 and TRBJ1-1, with D uncertain. CDR3 length: 13 residues. Looked up from germline, CDR1 is WSHSY and CDR2 is SAAADI. V lost 5 bases, J lost 5 bases, and 12 bases lay in between.

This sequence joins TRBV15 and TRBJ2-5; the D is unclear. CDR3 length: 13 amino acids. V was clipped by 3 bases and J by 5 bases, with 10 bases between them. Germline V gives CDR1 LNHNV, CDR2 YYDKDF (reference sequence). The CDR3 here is CATSRPSRETQYF. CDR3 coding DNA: TGTGCCACCAGCAGGCCCTCCCGGGAGACCCAGTACTTC.

This CDR3 is CASSPQVGGTGNTIYF. For the CDR3, the DNA is TGTGCCAGCAGCCCCCAAGTAGGGGGCACTGGAAACACCATATATTTT. The chain joins TRBV3-1 (or the pseudogene TRBV3-2) to TRBJ1-3; TRBD1 aligns across 7 bases. The germline V gene encodes CDR1 LGHDT and CDR2 YNNKEL (reference sequence). This CDR3 is built from 16 residues. V lost 4 bases and J lost 2; bases outside the gene matches: 8.

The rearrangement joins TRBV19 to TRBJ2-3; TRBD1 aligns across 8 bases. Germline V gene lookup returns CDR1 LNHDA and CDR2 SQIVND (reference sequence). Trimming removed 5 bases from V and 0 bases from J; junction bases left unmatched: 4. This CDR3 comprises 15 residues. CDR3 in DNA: TGTGCCAGTAGTCCCCGGACAGGGAGCACAGATACGCAGTATTTT. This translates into CASSPRTGSTDTQYF.

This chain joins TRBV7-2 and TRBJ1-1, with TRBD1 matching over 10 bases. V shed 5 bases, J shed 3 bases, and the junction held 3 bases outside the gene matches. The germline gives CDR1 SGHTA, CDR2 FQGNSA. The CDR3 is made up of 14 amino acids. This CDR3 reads CASSPDRGHTEAFF. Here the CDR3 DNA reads TGTGCCAGCAGCCCCGACAGGGGGCACACTGAAGCTTTCTTT. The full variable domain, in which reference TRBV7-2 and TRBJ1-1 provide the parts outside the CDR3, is GAGVSQSPSNKVTEKGKDVELRCDPISGHTALYWYRQSLGQGLEFLIYFQGNSAPDKSGLPSDRFSAERTGGSVSTLTIQRTQQEDSAVYLCASSPDRGHTEAFFGQGTRLTVV.

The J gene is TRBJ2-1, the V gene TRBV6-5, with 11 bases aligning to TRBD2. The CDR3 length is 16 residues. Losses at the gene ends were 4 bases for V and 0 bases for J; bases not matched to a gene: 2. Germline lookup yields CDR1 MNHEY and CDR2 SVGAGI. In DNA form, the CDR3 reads TGTGCCAGCAGTTCTAGCGGGAGGAGCTCCTACAATGAGCAGTTCTTC. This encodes CASSSSGRSSYNEQFF.

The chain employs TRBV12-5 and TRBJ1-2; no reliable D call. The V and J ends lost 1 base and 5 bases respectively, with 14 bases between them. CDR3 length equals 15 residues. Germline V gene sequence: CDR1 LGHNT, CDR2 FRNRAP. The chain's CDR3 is CASGLAYPDGYGYTF. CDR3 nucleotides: TGTGCTAGTGGTTTGGCCTACCCAGACGGGTATGGCTACACCTTC.

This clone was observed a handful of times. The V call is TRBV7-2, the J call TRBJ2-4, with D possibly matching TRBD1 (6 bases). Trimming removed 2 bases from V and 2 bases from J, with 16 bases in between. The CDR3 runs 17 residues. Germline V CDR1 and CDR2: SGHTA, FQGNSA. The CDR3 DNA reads TGTGCCAGCAGCTTATATAGGGGCAGGGGTACCAAAAACATTCAGTACTTC. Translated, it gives CASSLYRGRGTKNIQYF.

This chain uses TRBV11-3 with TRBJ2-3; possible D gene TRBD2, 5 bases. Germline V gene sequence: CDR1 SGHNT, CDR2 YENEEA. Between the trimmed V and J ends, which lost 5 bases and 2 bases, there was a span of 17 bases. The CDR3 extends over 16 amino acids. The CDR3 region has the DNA TGTGCCAGCAGCCACCCTCTGGACTCCCTCACAGATACGCAGTATTTT. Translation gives CASSHPLDSLTDTQYF.

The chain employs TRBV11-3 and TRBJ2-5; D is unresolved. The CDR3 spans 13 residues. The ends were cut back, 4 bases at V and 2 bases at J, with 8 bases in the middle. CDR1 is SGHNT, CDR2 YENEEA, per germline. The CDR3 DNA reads TGTGCCAGCAGCTCTCTGAAACAAGAGACCCAGTACTTC. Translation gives CASSSLKQETQYF.

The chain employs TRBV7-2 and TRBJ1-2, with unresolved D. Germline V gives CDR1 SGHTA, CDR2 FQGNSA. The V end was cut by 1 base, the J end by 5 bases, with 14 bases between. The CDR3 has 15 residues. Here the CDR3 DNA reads TGTGCCAGCAGCTTAGACGGCAAGCTGCATTATGGCTACACCTTC. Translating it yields CASSLDGKLHYGYTF.

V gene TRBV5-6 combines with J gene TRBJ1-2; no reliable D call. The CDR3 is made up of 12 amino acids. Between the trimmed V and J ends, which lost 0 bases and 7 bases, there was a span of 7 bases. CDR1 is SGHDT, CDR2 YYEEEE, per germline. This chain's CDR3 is CASSLGGVGYTF. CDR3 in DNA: TGTGCCAGCAGCTTGGGTGGGGTTGGCTACACCTTC.

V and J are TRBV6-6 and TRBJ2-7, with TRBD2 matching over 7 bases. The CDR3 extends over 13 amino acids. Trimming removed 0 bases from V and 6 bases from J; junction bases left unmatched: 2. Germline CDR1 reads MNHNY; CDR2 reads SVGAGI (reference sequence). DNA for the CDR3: TGTGCCAGCAGTTACTCGGGGGGGGGCGAGCAGTACTTC. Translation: CASSYSGGGEQYF.

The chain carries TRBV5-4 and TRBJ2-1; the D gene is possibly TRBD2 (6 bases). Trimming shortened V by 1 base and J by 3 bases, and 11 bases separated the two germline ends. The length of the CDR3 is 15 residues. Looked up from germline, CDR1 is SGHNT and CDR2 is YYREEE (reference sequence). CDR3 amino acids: CASSLYGSGYNEQFF. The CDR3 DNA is TGTGCCAGCAGCTTGTACGGGAGCGGCTACAATGAGCAGTTCTTC. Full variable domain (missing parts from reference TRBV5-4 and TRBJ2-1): ETGVTQSPTHLIKTRGQQVTLRCSSQSGHNTVSWYQQALGQGPQFIFQYYREEENGRGNFPPRFSGLQFPNYSSELNVNALELDDSALYLCASSLYGSGYNEQFFGPGTRLTVL.

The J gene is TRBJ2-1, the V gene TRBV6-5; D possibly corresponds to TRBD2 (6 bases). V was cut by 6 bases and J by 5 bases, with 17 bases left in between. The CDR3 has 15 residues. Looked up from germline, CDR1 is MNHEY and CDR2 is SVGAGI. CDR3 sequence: CASRPGRRANNEQFF. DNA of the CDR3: TGTGCCAGCAGGCCGGGCCGGAGGGCCAACAATGAGCAGTTCTTC.

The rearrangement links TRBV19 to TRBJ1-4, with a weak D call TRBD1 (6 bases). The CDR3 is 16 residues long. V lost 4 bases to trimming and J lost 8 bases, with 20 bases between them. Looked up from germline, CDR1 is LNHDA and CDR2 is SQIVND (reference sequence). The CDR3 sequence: CASSTDSDKGGEKLFF. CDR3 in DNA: TGTGCCAGTAGTACGGACTCTGACAAAGGGGGGGAAAAACTGTTTTTT.

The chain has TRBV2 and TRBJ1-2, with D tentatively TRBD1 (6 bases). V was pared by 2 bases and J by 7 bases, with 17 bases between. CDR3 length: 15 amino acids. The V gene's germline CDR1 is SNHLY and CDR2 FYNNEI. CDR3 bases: TGTGCCAGCAGTGAAACGGGACAAAGAGCGGGTGGCTACACCTTC. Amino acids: CASSETGQRAGGYTF. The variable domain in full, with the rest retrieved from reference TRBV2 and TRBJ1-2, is EPEVTQTPSHQVTQMGQEVILRCVPISNHLYFYWYRQILGQKVEFLVSFYNNEISEKSEIFDDQFSVERPDGSNFTLKIRSTKLEDSAMYFCASSETGQRAGGYTFGSGTRLTVV.

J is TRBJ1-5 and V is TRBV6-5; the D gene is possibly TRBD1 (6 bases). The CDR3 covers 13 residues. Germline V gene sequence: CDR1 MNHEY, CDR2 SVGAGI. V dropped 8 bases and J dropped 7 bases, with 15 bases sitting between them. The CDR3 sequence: CASLGGGGQPQHF. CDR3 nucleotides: TGTGCCAGCCTTGGAGGAGGGGGGCAGCCCCAGCATTTT.

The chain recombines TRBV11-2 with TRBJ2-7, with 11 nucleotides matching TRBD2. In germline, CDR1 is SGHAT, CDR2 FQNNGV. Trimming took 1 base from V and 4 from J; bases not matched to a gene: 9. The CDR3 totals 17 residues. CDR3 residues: CASSLGLAGPYGYEQYV. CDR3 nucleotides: TGTGCCAGCAGCTTAGGACTAGCGGGACCATACGGATACGAGCAGTACGTC.

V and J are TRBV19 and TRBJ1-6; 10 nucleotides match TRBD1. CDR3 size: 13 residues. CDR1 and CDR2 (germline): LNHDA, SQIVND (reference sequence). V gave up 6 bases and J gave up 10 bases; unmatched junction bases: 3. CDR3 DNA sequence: TGTGCCAGTAGGGGGACAGGGGAATCACCCCTCCACTTT. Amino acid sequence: CASRGTGESPLHF.

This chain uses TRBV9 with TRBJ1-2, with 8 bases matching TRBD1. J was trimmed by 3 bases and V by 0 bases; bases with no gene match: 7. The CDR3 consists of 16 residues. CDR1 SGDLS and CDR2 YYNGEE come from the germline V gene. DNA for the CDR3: TGTGCCAGCAGCGTAGCGTTCGGACAGGGAGACTATGGCTACACCTTC. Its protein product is CASSVAFGQGDYGYTF. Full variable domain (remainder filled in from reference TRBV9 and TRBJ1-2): DSGVTQTPKHLITATGQRVTLRCSPRSGDLSVYWYQQSLDQGLQFLIQYYNGEERAKGNILERFSAQQFPDLHSELNLSSLELGDSALYFCASSVAFGQGDYGYTFGSGTRLTVV.

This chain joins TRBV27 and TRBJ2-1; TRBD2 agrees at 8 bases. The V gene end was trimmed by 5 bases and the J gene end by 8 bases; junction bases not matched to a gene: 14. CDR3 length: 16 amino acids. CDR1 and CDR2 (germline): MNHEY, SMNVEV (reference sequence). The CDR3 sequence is CASSAPGTSLVDEQFF. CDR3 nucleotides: TGTGCCAGCAGTGCCCCCGGGACTAGTTTAGTAGATGAGCAGTTCTTC.

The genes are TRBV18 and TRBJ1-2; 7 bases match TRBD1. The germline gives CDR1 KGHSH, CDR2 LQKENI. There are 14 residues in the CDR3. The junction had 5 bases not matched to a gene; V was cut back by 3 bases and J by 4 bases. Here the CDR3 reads CASSPTGYTYGYTF. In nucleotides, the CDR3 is TGTGCCAGCTCACCGACAGGGTATACCTATGGCTACACCTTC.

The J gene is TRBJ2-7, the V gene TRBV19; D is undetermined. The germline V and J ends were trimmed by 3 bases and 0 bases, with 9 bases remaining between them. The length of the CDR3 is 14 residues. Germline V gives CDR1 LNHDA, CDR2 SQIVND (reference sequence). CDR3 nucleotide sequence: TGTGCCAGTAGTATTGGGATAGGCTCCTACGAGCAGTACTTC. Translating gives CASSIGIGSYEQYF.

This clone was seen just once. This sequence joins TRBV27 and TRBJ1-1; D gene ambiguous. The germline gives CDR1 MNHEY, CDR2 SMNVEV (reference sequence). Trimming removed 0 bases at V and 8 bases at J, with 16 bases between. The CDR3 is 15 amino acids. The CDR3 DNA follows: TGTGCCAGCAGTTTATCTCTGGGCCACAGACCCGAAGCTTTCTTT. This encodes CASSLSLGHRPEAFF.

CDR3 coding DNA: TGTGCCATCAGCACCAGGGTAGGGAAGACCCAGTACTTC. This sequence encodes CAISTRVGKTQYF. The rearrangement links TRBV10-3 to TRBJ2-5; D is possibly TRBD1 (5 bases). Germline V gene data show CDR1 as ENHRY and CDR2 as SYGVKD. The length of the CDR3 is 13 residues. Trimming cost V 6 bases and J 6 bases, with 14 bases left between them.

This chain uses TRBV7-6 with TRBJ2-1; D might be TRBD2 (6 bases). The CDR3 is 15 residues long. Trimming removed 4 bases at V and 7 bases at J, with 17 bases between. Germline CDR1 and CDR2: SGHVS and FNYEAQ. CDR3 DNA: TGTGCCAGCAGCTCTCCGGGACTTTGGAGGAATGAGCAGTTCTTC. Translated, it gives CASSSPGLWRNEQFF.